Shown below are 24 T cell receptor beta chains from a single sample sequenced in a study of vaccination and CD4 T cells after COVID-19. Cultured CD4+ T cell DNA underwent sequencing with the Oncomine TCR Beta short-read assay. TCRdb itself ran the PCR reads through MiXCR, one entry per CDR3 protein. Here the sample spans some 25,000 distinct CDR3 sequences, approximately 50% being singletons. The antigens these receptors bind are not known. Treatment meaning: roughly nine-day PBMC culture with coronavirus spike peptide pools or control peptides (ViraFEST assay). Sequenced input: CD4+ T cells from blood, cultured in vitro. These receptors were taken from a human donor who had recovered from COVID-19.

V usage is TRBV10-3 and J usage is TRBJ2-3, with TRBD1 as a possible D gene (6 bases). The CDR3 length is 18 residues. Germline V gene data show CDR1 as ENHRY and CDR2 as SYGVKD. Trimming took off 6 bases at V and 5 bases at J, with 27 bases between the two ends. The DNA of the CDR3 is TGTGCCATCAGAGAAGCGGACAGATCAAGAAGAGAAGGAGATACGCAGTATTTT. It yields the protein CAIREADRSRREGDTQYF.

This rearrangement joins TRBV6-1 to TRBJ2-2, with 8 bases matching TRBD1. CDR1 and CDR2 (germline): MNHNS, SASEGT. The V segment lost 6 bases and the J segment 0 bases; nucleotides outside the gene matches: 6. The CDR3 covers 16 residues. CDR3 sequence (DNA): TGTGCCAGCAGACGCAGCAGGGGGCCGAACACCGGGGAGCTGTTTTTT. This gives the protein CASRRSRGPNTGELFF.

This clonotype was found a few times. The rearrangement links TRBV6-1 to TRBJ1-6, with 8 bases that match TRBD1. V lost 6 bases and J lost 7; bases outside the gene matches: 5. Germline V gene lookup returns CDR1 MNHNS and CDR2 SASEGT. The CDR3 spans 14 residues. The CDR3 loop is CASRLDRDNSPLHF. DNA of the CDR3: TGTGCCAGCAGATTGGACAGGGACAATTCACCCCTCCACTTT.

The table lists this clonotype with a few counts. The V gene is TRBV7-2, the J gene TRBJ2-2; D not certain. Trimming took 2 bases from V and 5 from J, leaving 6 bases between them. The CDR3 is 13 amino acids. CDR1 and CDR2 (germline): SGHTA, FQGNSA. CDR3 in DNA: TGTGCCAGCAGCTTATGGGCGACCGGGGAGCTGTTTTTT. Residues: CASSLWATGELFF.

This clonotype has more than one count but fewer than ten. This chain links TRBV20-1 with TRBJ1-1; D is perhaps TRBD1 (6 bases). V was pared by 1 base and J by 1 base, with 13 bases between. The CDR3 covers 15 residues. The V gene's germline CDR1 is DFQATT and CDR2 SNEGSKA (reference sequence). CDR3 DNA: TGCAGTGCTAGAGCCCTAATAGGGGGGAACACTGAAGCTTTCTTT. Translation gives CSARALIGGNTEAFF.

The chain joins TRBV6-1 to TRBJ1-3; tentative D call: TRBD1 (5 bases). CDR1 and CDR2 from the germline V gene are MNHNS and SASEGT. This CDR3 has 13 amino acids. The V and J ends lost 6 bases and 0 bases respectively, with 6 bases between them. Here the CDR3 DNA reads TGTGCCAGCAGGGACACCTCTGGAAACACCATATATTTT. The encoded protein is CASRDTSGNTIYF.

The sample holds a few counts of this clonotype. The gene calls are TRBV6-2 or TRBV6-3 and TRBJ2-3; 13 nucleotides match TRBD2. This CDR3 has 16 amino acids. Trimming cost V 5 bases and J 6 bases; bases outside gene matches: 8. Germline-derived CDR1 and CDR2 are MNHEY and SVGEGT. The CDR3 sequence: CASSRTRTSGSDTQYF. The CDR3 nucleotides read TGTGCCAGCAGTCGTACGAGGACTAGCGGGAGCGATACGCAGTATTTT.

V usage is TRBV18 and J usage is TRBJ2-7; 8 bases agree with TRBD1. The CDR3 is 14 residues long. The ends lost 6 bases at V and 3 bases at J; junction bases unmatched: 7. Per germline, CDR1 KGHSH and CDR2 LQKENI. The CDR3 region is CASSLGTGNYEQYF. The CDR3 coding sequence is TGTGCCAGCTCCCTAGGGACAGGAAACTACGAGCAGTACTTC.

The genes are TRBV20-1 and TRBJ2-2, with D hard to call. This CDR3 is 13 amino acids long. V was trimmed by 3 bases and J by 4 bases, leaving 9 bases between them. Germline CDR1 and CDR2: DFQATT and SNEGSKA (reference sequence). The CDR3 DNA sequence: TGCAGTGCTAGTCTCGGCGCCACCGGGGAGCTGTTTTTT. Translated: CSASLGATGELFF.

The chain couples TRBV6-7 to TRBJ1-2; possible D gene TRBD1, 5 bases. TRBV6-7 is noted as an ORF with a role that remains uncertain. The V and J ends lost 2 bases and 1 base respectively, with 20 bases between them. This CDR3 comprises 18 residues. In DNA, the CDR3 is TGTGCCAGCAGTTACGTGGCCAGGGCAGAAGGTCATAACTATGGCTACACCTTC. This gives the protein CASSYVARAEGHNYGYTF.

This chain joins TRBV20-1 and TRBJ1-3, with D unclear. V lost 1 base and J lost 0, with 7 bases in between. CDR3 length: 14 amino acids. Germline values: CDR1 DFQATT, CDR2 SNEGSKA (reference sequence). This CDR3 is CSARAESSGNTIYF. DNA of the CDR3: TGCAGTGCTAGAGCCGAGAGCTCTGGAAACACCATATATTTT.

In this sample, this clonotype turned up once. The chain uses TRBV20-1 and TRBJ2-1, with D possibly called TRBD1 or TRBD2 (5 bases each). V was shortened by 3 bases and J by 6 bases, with 12 bases between the two germline ends. CDR1 DFQATT and CDR2 SNEGSKA come from the germline V gene (reference sequence). The CDR3 sequence is 13 residues long. In DNA form, the CDR3 reads TGCAGTGCTAGGAGGGTCGGGGCCAATGAGCAGTTCTTC. Translating gives CSARRVGANEQFF.

In its sample, this clonotype was seen a few times. CDR3: CASSLWGNNEQFF. CDR3 nucleotides: TGTGCCAGCAGCCTCTGGGGTAACAATGAGCAGTTCTTC. V gene TRBV6-1 combines with J gene TRBJ2-1, with D unclear. Per germline, CDR1 MNHNS and CDR2 SASEGT. The V gene lost 6 bases and the J gene lost 5 bases, with 11 bases spanning the gap. The CDR3 is 13 amino acids.

This clonotype was counted a single time. The rearrangement links TRBV27 to TRBJ2-3; 16 bases line up with TRBD2. J lost 6 bases, V lost 5 bases, and 8 bases had no gene match. The germline V gene encodes CDR1 MNHEY and CDR2 SMNVEV (reference sequence). The CDR3 totals 17 residues. In nucleotides, the CDR3 is TGTGCCAGCAGTCAAGGGACTAGCGGGAGGGCCTTGGATACGCAGTATTTT. It specifies CASSQGTSGRALDTQYF.

The chain links TRBV24-1 to TRBJ2-2, with D hard to call. V was cut by 7 bases and J by 8 bases, with 10 bases left in between. CDR3 length: 12 residues. Germline V gives CDR1 KGHDR, CDR2 SFDVKD. The chain's CDR3 is CATRSQEGELFF. The DNA for the CDR3 is TGTGCCACCAGATCGCAGGAGGGGGAGCTGTTTTTT.

This clonotype was found a few times. The junction shows a germline mismatch at one end, possibly a read error. The rearrangement joins TRBV6-2 or TRBV6-3 to TRBJ2-3; unclear D gene. Germline values: CDR1 MNHEY, CDR2 SVGEGT. The CDR3 contains 13 residues. In DNA, the CDR3 is TGTGCCAGTAGTTGGACGAACACAGATACGCAGTATTTT. Protein sequence: CASSWTNTDTQYF.

V and J are TRBV2 and TRBJ1-3; 9 bases are a match to TRBD1. Germline V lookup: CDR1 SNHLY, CDR2 FYNNEI. The CDR3 is made up of 13 amino acids. The V and J ends lost 6 bases and 10 bases, in that order; junction bases with no gene match: 7. The DNA for the CDR3 is TGTGCCAGCAGGTTGGGACAGGGTATTACCATATATTTT. Protein: CASRLGQGITIYF.

This clonotype has a single count. This chain links TRBV7-2 with TRBJ2-5, with TRBD1 identical over 11 bases. This CDR3 contains 16 residues. V was clipped by 5 bases and J by 3 bases; unmatched bases: 8. Germline CDR1 reads SGHTA; CDR2 reads FQGNSA. The CDR3 loop is CASSIPRDRGKETQYF. CDR3 bases: TGTGCCAGCAGCATTCCACGGGACAGGGGGAAAGAGACCCAGTACTTC.

This clonotype has just a few counts. The chain links TRBV5-1 to TRBJ2-7; the match to TRBD1 covers 8 bases. J lost 4 bases, V lost 0 bases, and 9 bases had no gene match. The V gene's germline CDR1 is SGHRS and CDR2 YFSETQ. The CDR3 totals 16 residues. The CDR3 here is CASSLGPTGAQYEQYF. Written as DNA, the CDR3 is TGCGCCAGCAGCTTGGGACCGACAGGGGCTCAGTACGAGCAGTACTTC.

This clonotype was counted a few times. The chain employs TRBV27 and TRBJ2-2; no definite D call. With 1 base removed from V and 2 bases from J, the gap between germline ends came to 8 bases. This CDR3 is built from 15 residues. Germline CDR1 reads MNHEY; CDR2 reads SMNVEV (reference sequence). CDR3: CASSLFGVNTGELFF. For the CDR3, the DNA is TGTGCCAGCAGTTTATTCGGAGTCAACACCGGGGAGCTGTTTTTT.

This clonotype came up a few times. The CDR3: CASTQRLAGETQYF. CDR3 nucleotides: TGTGCCAGCACCCAGCGGCTAGCCGGGGAGACCCAGTACTTC. The chain combines TRBV7-2 with TRBJ2-5, with D tentatively TRBD2 (5 bases). The CDR3 covers 14 residues. Germline CDR1 reads SGHTA; CDR2 reads FQGNSA. V was cut by 7 bases and J by 5 bases, with 17 bases left in between.

The V and J genes are TRBV20-1 and TRBJ1-2, with TRBD1 as a possible D gene (5 bases). Trimming took 3 bases from V and 8 from J, leaving 10 bases between them. Germline V CDR1 and CDR2: DFQATT, SNEGSKA (reference sequence). The CDR3 sequence is 11 residues long. The CDR3 nucleotides read TGCAGTGCTAGGAGGGGCGACGGCTACACCTTC. It specifies CSARRGDGYTF.

The V gene is TRBV4-3, the J gene TRBJ2-3; 8 bases map to TRBD1. CDR1 is LGHNA, CDR2 YSLEER, per germline. This CDR3 has 16 residues. V lost 4 bases, J lost 1 base, and 7 bases stayed unmatched. CDR3 protein: CASSLTGGTGTDTQYF. In DNA, the CDR3 is TGCGCCAGCAGCCTAACAGGGGGGACTGGCACAGATACGCAGTATTTT.

The rearrangement uses TRBV7-2 and TRBJ2-2; 8 bases line up with TRBD2. The J segment lost 6 bases and the V segment lost 2 bases, leaving 8 bases of the junction unmatched. The CDR3 is 16 amino acids. Germline V gives CDR1 SGHTA, CDR2 FQGNSA. CDR3 sequence: CASSLRRGAGPGELFF. The CDR3 DNA follows: TGTGCCAGCAGCTTAAGGCGGGGGGCCGGACCCGGGGAGCTGTTTTTT.